A single sample gave rise to the 22 T cell receptor beta chains below, sequenced in a study of blood T cell repertoires in COVID-19. This table comes from immunoSEQ multiplex PCR, and its TCRdb copy is limited to in-frame clones, with some not included. This table holds 150,000 to 200,000 clones, approximately 92% found once. Material for sequencing was peripheral blood. These receptors all come from a man in his fifties or sixties with acute or convalescent COVID-19.

The chain couples TRBV6-5 to TRBJ1-3; maybe TRBD1 (5 bases). The CDR3 length is 15 residues. The germline V gene encodes CDR1 MNHEY and CDR2 SVGAGI. The CDR3 here is CGVGQGVISGNTIYF. The CDR3, as DNA: TGTGGAGTCGGACAAGGCGTGATCTCTGGAAACACCATATATTTT.

The CDR3 bases are TGTGCCAGTAGTATTAAGTCGGCAGGGGGCAATGAGCAGTTCTTC. It codes for CASSIKSAGGNEQFF. V gene TRBV19 combines with J gene TRBJ2-1; 7 nucleotides match TRBD1. The CDR3 totals 15 residues. Germline V gene data show CDR1 as LNHDA and CDR2 as SQIVND (reference sequence). V dropped 3 bases and J dropped 6; count of bases not matched to a gene: 8.

In its sample, this clone was seen once. V is TRBV7-3 and J is TRBJ2-5, with TRBD2 matching over 16 bases. Germline V gene sequence: CDR1 SGHTA, CDR2 FQGTGA. After removal of 5 bases from V and 5 bases from J, the junction contained 2 bases not matched to a gene. The CDR3 extends over 15 amino acids. The CDR3 bases are TGTGCCAGCAGCCCGGGACTAGCGGGAGGGGAGACCCAGTACTTC. Translated: CASSPGLAGGETQYF. Variable domain in full (rest from reference TRBV7-3 and TRBJ2-5): GAGVSQTPSNKVTEKGKYVELRCDPISGHTALYWYRQSLGQGPEFLIYFQGTGAADDSGLPNDRFFAVRPEGSVSTLKIQRTERGDSAVYLCASSPGLAGGETQYFGPGTRLLVL.

This sequence joins TRBV11-2 and TRBJ1-3, with a possible D match to TRBD1 (6 bases). Germline V lookup: CDR1 SGHAT, CDR2 FQNNGV. The CDR3 runs to 12 residues. V lost 5 bases to trimming and J lost 4 bases, with 6 bases between them. CDR3 residues: CASSDRGNTIYF. The CDR3 nucleotides are TGTGCCAGCAGCGACAGGGGAAACACCATATATTTT.

The chain joins TRBV29-1 to TRBJ2-7; 9 bases are a match to TRBD2. The CDR3 has 15 residues. V was pared by 0 bases and J by 3 bases, with 6 bases of the junction left unmatched. CDR1 and CDR2 from the germline V gene are SQVTM and ANQGSEA. CDR3 region: CSVEEGTSLGYEQYF. CDR3 nucleotide sequence: TGCAGCGTTGAAGAGGGGACTAGCTTAGGCTACGAGCAGTACTTC.

The J gene is TRBJ2-2, the V gene TRBV11-2, with D maybe TRBD1 (6 bases). This CDR3 is built from 16 residues. The ends were cut back, 5 bases at V and 5 bases at J, with 18 bases in the middle. Germline V gives CDR1 SGHAT, CDR2 FQNNGV. CDR3 residues: CASSSGPLRGTGELFF. CDR3 coding DNA: TGTGCCAGCAGCAGCGGACCTCTCAGGGGAACCGGGGAGCTGTTTTTT.

The chain links TRBV7-6 to TRBJ2-1, with D possibly matching TRBD1 (5 bases). The CDR3 is made up of 15 amino acids. Germline V CDR1 and CDR2: SGHVS, FNYEAQ. V lost 5 bases to trimming and J lost 4 bases, with 15 bases between them. In nucleotides, the CDR3 is TGTGCCAGCAGCCCCGCGGCAGGGTCGTACAATGAGCAGTTCTTC. Its protein is CASSPAAGSYNEQFF.

The J gene is TRBJ2-1, the V gene TRBV30; no firm D call. Per germline, CDR1 GTSNPN and CDR2 SVGIG (reference sequence). The CDR3 has 13 residues. Trimming shortened V by 0 bases and J by 7 bases, and 10 bases separated the two germline ends. The CDR3 here is CAWSVLWRNEQFF. The CDR3 bases are TGTGCCTGGAGTGTACTGTGGCGGAATGAGCAGTTCTTC.

The chain recombines TRBV28 with TRBJ1-6; D is possibly TRBD1 (6 bases). Trimming took off 6 bases at V and 5 bases at J, with 14 bases between the two ends. This CDR3 region has 15 residues. The germline CDR1 and CDR2 sequences are MDHEN and SYDVKM. The CDR3 here is CASRRQGTNNSPLHF. DNA for the CDR3: TGTGCCAGCAGACGCCAGGGGACCAATAATTCACCCCTCCACTTT. The whole variable domain, filled in from reference TRBV28 and TRBJ1-6, reads DVKVTQSSRYLVKRTGEKVFLECVQDMDHENMFWYRQDPGLGLRLIYFSYDVKMKEKGDIPEGYSVSREKKERFSLILESASTNQTSMYLCASRRQGTNNSPLHFGNGTRLTVT.

This sequence joins TRBV7-2 and TRBJ2-7, with 11 bases that match TRBD2. Germline values: CDR1 SGHTA, CDR2 FQGNSA. J was trimmed by 3 bases and V by 3 bases; bases with no gene match: 4. This CDR3 has 15 residues. The CDR3 sequence: CASSFSTSGDYEQYF. In DNA form, the CDR3 reads TGTGCCAGCAGCTTTTCGACTAGCGGGGACTACGAGCAGTACTTC.

The rearrangement joins TRBV5-1 to TRBJ1-3, with a possible D match to TRBD1 (6 bases). In germline, CDR1 is SGHRS, CDR2 YFSETQ. CDR3 size: 17 residues. Between the trimmed V and J ends, which lost 4 bases and 3 bases, there was a span of 20 bases. CDR3 sequence (DNA): TGCGCCAGCAGCCCGGGGGGGGCCGGGACACTTGGAAACACCATATATTTT. It codes for CASSPGGAGTLGNTIYF.

About this clone: Distinct nucleotide sequences in the sample also encode this CDR3. This chain connects TRBV5-1 to TRBJ2-5, with 12 bases identical to TRBD2. Unmatched junction bases numbered 1, after V lost 3 bases and J lost 1 base. Germline CDR1 SGHRS, CDR2 YFSETQ. The CDR3 runs to 15 residues. The CDR3 loop reads CASSSLAGGQETQYF. CDR3 DNA: TGCGCCAGCAGCTCACTAGCGGGAGGCCAAGAGACCCAGTACTTC.

The gene calls are TRBV7-2 and TRBJ2-3; tentatively, D is TRBD2 (6 bases). Looked up from germline, CDR1 is SGHTA and CDR2 is FQGNSA. The length of the CDR3 is 15 residues. Trimming pared 5 bases from V and 1 base from J, leaving 13 bases between. The CDR3 nucleotides read TGTGCCAGCAGCCCAACGGGGACTGGCACAGATACGCAGTATTTT. Encoded protein: CASSPTGTGTDTQYF.

The genes are TRBV10-3 and TRBJ2-2; D unclear. Trimming removed 10 bases at V and 3 bases at J, with 6 bases between. Germline V gene lookup returns CDR1 ENHRY and CDR2 SYGVKD. CDR3 length: 11 residues. CDR3: CATQDTGELFF. CDR3 nucleotides: TGTGCCACGCAGGACACCGGGGAGCTGTTTTTT.

This chain joins TRBV25-1 and TRBJ2-7; the D gene is possibly TRBD1 (5 bases). Germline assignment: CDR1 MGHDK and CDR2 SYGVNS. Between the trimmed V and J ends, which lost 8 bases and 4 bases, there was a span of 12 bases. CDR3 length equals 12 residues. The CDR3 DNA reads as TGTGCCAGCCCCCTAGGGGTGTACGAGCAGTACGTC. It codes for CASPLGVYEQYV.

The rearrangement links TRBV5-1 to TRBJ2-5; the match to TRBD2 covers 13 bases. The CDR3 is 15 amino acids. The germline V gene has CDR1 SGHRS and CDR2 YFSETQ. V lost 4 bases and J lost 5; bases outside the gene matches: 5. CDR3: CASSPGLAGSETQYF. CDR3 DNA: TGCGCCAGCAGCCCGGGACTAGCGGGATCTGAGACCCAGTACTTC.

Here the CDR3 DNA reads TGTGCCAGCATCGGACAGGGGAGGTCTGGAAACACCATATATTTT. Amino acid sequence: CASIGQGRSGNTIYF. The rearrangement links TRBV3-1 (or the pseudogene TRBV3-2) to TRBJ1-3, with TRBD1 identical over 9 bases. V lost 7 bases, J lost 1 base, and 5 bases stayed unmatched. Germline V lookup: CDR1 LGHDT, CDR2 YNNKEL (reference sequence). The CDR3 consists of 15 residues.

The chain uses TRBV19 and TRBJ2-6, with 10 bases fitting TRBD1. Unmatched junction bases numbered 7, after V lost 6 bases and J lost 2 bases. Germline assignment: CDR1 LNHDA and CDR2 SQIVND (reference sequence). This CDR3 comprises 17 residues. The CDR3 sequence: CASRNLTGGAGANVLTF. The CDR3 DNA reads TGTGCCAGTAGAAACCTGACAGGGGGCGCTGGGGCCAACGTCCTGACTTTC.

J is TRBJ2-5 and V is TRBV3-1 (or the pseudogene TRBV3-2); possible D gene TRBD2, 5 bases. The CDR3 is 14 amino acids. The germline gives CDR1 LGHDT, CDR2 YNNKEL (reference sequence). V was shortened by 4 bases and J by 5 bases, with 14 bases between the two germline ends. This chain's CDR3 is CASSRSGITETQYF. The CDR3 DNA sequence: TGTGCCAGCAGCCGGTCGGGGATTACTGAGACCCAGTACTTC.

The chain recombines TRBV3-1 (or the pseudogene TRBV3-2) with TRBJ1-2, with a tentative D call TRBD1 (5 bases). The V end lost 4 bases, the J end lost 4 bases, and 10 bases lay between the germline ends. CDR1 and CDR2 (germline): LGHDT, YNNKEL (reference sequence). This CDR3 is built from 13 residues. The CDR3: CASSLGEGYGYTF. Here the CDR3 DNA reads TGTGCCAGCAGCCTGGGGGAGGGCTATGGCTACACCTTC.

This rearrangement joins TRBV14 to TRBJ2-1; D is ambiguous. Germline V gene lookup returns CDR1 SGHDN and CDR2 FVKESK. CDR3 length equals 16 residues. V lost 0 bases and J lost 0, with 9 bases in between. DNA for the CDR3: TGTGCCAGCAGCCAAGAACCCGGGTACTCCTACAATGAGCAGTTCTTC. It translates to CASSQEPGYSYNEQFF.

The chain combines TRBV7-9 with TRBJ1-2; D is possibly TRBD1 (5 bases). The CDR3 is 13 residues long. Trimming took off 1 base at V and 6 bases at J, with 9 bases between the two ends. Germline assignment: CDR1 SEHNR and CDR2 FQNEAQ (reference sequence). CDR3 protein: CASSLGGGDGYTF. The CDR3 DNA sequence: TGTGCCAGCAGCTTAGGTGGAGGGGATGGCTACACCTTC.